This passage covers 11 T cell receptor beta chains from one sample sequenced in a study of blood T cells in healthy people across ages (dated by TCRdb to between 2015 and 2016). Receptor libraries were prepared by 5' RACE. Sequencing used an Illumina HiSeq 2500. A second roughly 6 to 12 cycle PCR used a sample-barcoded 5' primer and a J-beta primer mix. TCRdb took the public reads, trimmed them with fastp at Q25, ran MiXCR for clone calling and kept in-frame beta chains. Every entry covers one CDR3 protein and lists the most common genes and DNA from its rows. The sample has about 780,000 distinct CDR3 sequences on record, roughly 26% of them singletons. About 3% of the sample comes from the top ten. These same data were also listed under a study on T cells of mothers and their children.

The sequencing input was blood. Receptors were obtained from a boy younger than 18 in good health.

The rearrangement uses TRBV7-2 and TRBJ1-1; possible D gene TRBD1, 5 bases. CDR1 is SGHTA, CDR2 FQGNSA, per germline. Trimming took 1 base from V and 1 from J, leaving 13 bases between them. CDR3 size: 16 residues. The CDR3 DNA follows: TGTGCCAGCAGCTTAGGAATGACAGCGGAGAACACTGAAGCTTTCTTT. Amino acids: CASSLGMTAENTEAFF.

This rearrangement joins TRBV20-1 to TRBJ2-1; maybe TRBD2 (6 bases). V lost 5 bases to trimming and J lost 7 bases, with 12 bases between them. The CDR3 runs to 12 residues. In germline, CDR1 is DFQATT, CDR2 SNEGSKA (reference sequence). CDR3 sequence: CSASRGSNEQFF. The DNA of the CDR3 is TGCAGTGCTTCACGGGGGTCAAATGAGCAGTTCTTC.

V is TRBV7-7 and J is TRBJ2-2; the D gene is possibly TRBD2 (6 bases). The length of the CDR3 is 14 residues. Trimming took off 0 bases at V and 6 bases at J, with 8 bases between the two ends. Per germline, CDR1 SSHAT and CDR2 FNYEAQ (reference sequence). The DNA of the CDR3 is TGTGCCAGCAGCTTAGCTAGCGGCTCCGGGGAGCTGTTTTTT. Its translation: CASSLASGSGELFF. Based on the CDR3 plus reference TRBV7-7 and TRBJ2-2, the full variable domain is GAGVSQSPRYKVTKRGQDVTLRCDPISSHATLYWYQQALGQGPEFLTYFNYEAQPDKSGLPSDRFSAERPEGSISTLTIQRTEQRDSAMYRCASSLASGSGELFFGEGSRLTVL.

In its sample, this clonotype was seen a few times. The rearrangement uses TRBV7-9 and TRBJ2-7, with TRBD1 identical over 9 bases. Germline trimming cut 5 bases from V and 7 bases from J; bases unmatched to any gene: 15. CDR3 size: 16 residues. Germline CDR1 SEHNR, CDR2 FQNEAQ (reference sequence). Here the CDR3 reads CASSPIRDREPMEQYF. The DNA for the CDR3 is TGTGCCAGCAGCCCGATTCGGGACAGGGAACCTATGGAGCAGTACTTC.

The rearrangement uses TRBV7-6 and TRBJ2-1; no clear D. The CDR3 spans 13 residues. V was cut by 4 bases and J by 6 bases, with 10 bases left in between. The V gene's germline CDR1 is SGHVS and CDR2 FNYEAQ. This CDR3 reads CASSWPLINEQFF. DNA for the CDR3: TGTGCCAGCAGCTGGCCCCTTATCAATGAGCAGTTCTTC.

This chain links TRBV20-1 with TRBJ1-2; D gene unclear. Germline V gene sequence: CDR1 DFQATT, CDR2 SNEGSKA (reference sequence). This CDR3 region has 12 residues. V was shortened by 3 bases and J by 3 bases, with 8 bases between the two germline ends. The CDR3 bases are TGCAGTGCTAGCAAGGGTGACTATGGCTACACCTTC. It is translated as CSASKGDYGYTF.

With regard to this clonotype: One junction end disagrees with the germline gene, perhaps due to a read error. The rearrangement joins TRBV24-1 to TRBJ2-4; D is perhaps TRBD1 (6 bases). CDR1 is KGHDR and CDR2 is SFDVKD in the germline V gene. This CDR3 comprises 14 residues. In DNA form, the CDR3 reads TGTACCACCAGTGATGGCCAGGGGAAAAACATTCAGTACTTC. Translating gives CTTSDGQGKNIQYF.

A few counts support this clonotype. The gene calls are TRBV10-3 and TRBJ1-2; a weak D match, TRBD1 (6 bases). Germline assignment: CDR1 ENHRY and CDR2 SYGVKD. The CDR3 runs 12 residues. V was cut by 7 bases and J by 6 bases, with 12 bases left in between. CDR3 in amino acids: CAIKAQGHGYTF. The CDR3 DNA follows: TGTGCCATCAAAGCTCAGGGGCATGGCTACACCTTC.

This clonotype appeared a few times. V is TRBV14 and J is TRBJ1-2; D remains unclear. The CDR3 is 14 amino acids. The germline CDR1 and CDR2 sequences are SGHDN and FVKESK. V shed 0 bases and J shed 0 bases, with 5 bases lying between them. The CDR3 nucleotides read TGTGCCAGCAGCCAAGACAGAACTAACTATGGCTACACCTTC. This translates into CASSQDRTNYGYTF.

The chain recombines TRBV20-1 with TRBJ2-5; D is tentatively TRBD1 or TRBD2 (5 bases each). V shed 5 bases and J shed 3 bases, with 19 bases lying between them. Per the germline V gene, CDR1 is DFQATT and CDR2 is SNEGSKA (reference sequence). This CDR3 contains 15 residues. The CDR3 protein is CSAPKMGVGEETQYF. The CDR3 nucleotides are TGCAGTGCTCCCAAGATGGGGGTGGGGGAAGAGACCCAGTACTTC.

Turning to this clonotype: It is likely a read error, because the conserved phenylalanine at the end of the CDR3 is missing. The gene calls are TRBV12-3 or TRBV12-4 and TRBJ1-6; tentative D call: TRBD1 (5 bases). The CDR3 contains 15 residues. V was pared by 6 bases and J by 7 bases, with 16 bases between. The DNA for the CDR3 is TGTGCCAGCAGATTCAGGGTAGCGTTGAATTCACCCCTCCACTCT. Translation: CASRFRVALNSPLHS.